Sequencing of this T cell receptor beta chain was carried out in a study of blood T cell repertoires in COVID-19. The wider study: Samples of COVID-19 (acute and convalescent) were obtained from the United States, Italy and Spain.

The germline V gene has CDR1 LNHDA and CDR2 SQIVND (reference sequence). V shed 5 bases and J shed 2 bases, with 15 bases lying between them. The length of the CDR3 is 16 residues. Original data processing: Using reference gene primer amplification, nucleated cell counts were estimated. Libraries were prepared by immunoSEQ multiplex PCR; TCRdb keeps only in-frame clonotypes and omits some of them. V and J calls plus clone size are reproduced from that table; the DNA served to infer D and trimming. The table lists 300,000 to 400,000 clones, around 90% of them singletons, with about 2.9% in the top ten.

V and J are TRBV19 and TRBJ2-2, with D maybe TRBD2 (6 bases). This TCR was recovered from a woman in her 30s with COVID-19, enrolled during active disease. Input material: peripheral blood. The CDR3 DNA reads TGTGCCAGTAGTTGGGGGGTCACTTCTAACACCGGGGAGCTGTTTTTT. Its translation: CASSWGVTSNTGELFF. The full variable domain, with the rest looked up from reference TRBV19 and TRBJ2-2, is DGGITQSPKYLFRKEGQNVTLSCEQNLNHDAMYWYRQDPGQGLRLIYYSQIVNDFQKGDIAEGYSVSREKKESFPLTVTSAQKNPTAFYLCASSWGVTSNTGELFFGEGSRLTVL.